These T cell receptor beta chains were read from a single sample in a study of blood T cell repertoires in COVID-19. TCRdb keeps only in-frame clones here, not all; method: immunoSEQ multiplex PCR. Among some 530,000 clones, 80% to 90% were seen once, and the ten largest hold roughly 3.1%. Sequencing was carried out using peripheral blood. These receptors all stem from a human donor in a cohort sampled during active COVID-19. CDR3s include the opening cysteine and the closing phenylalanine or tryptophan. The D gene is left open where the match is weak. Part of the rows lack a size; the others show once, few, many or a class for expanded clones.

CDR3,DNA,size,J,D,V
CASSGSQSELSINTGELFF,TGTGCCAGCAGTGGGAGTCAGAGTGAGCTATCTATAAACACCGGGGAGCTGTTTTTT,.,TRBJ2-2,.,TRBV2
CASSPTGTGDYEQYF,TGTGCCAGCTCACCAACCGGGACAGGGGATTACGAGCAGTACTTC,.,TRBJ2-7,TRBD1,TRBV18
CASSPQRLAGRLFF,TGCGCCAGCAGCCCCCAGAGGCTAGCGGGAAGGCTGTTCTTC,few,TRBJ2-1,TRBD2,TRBV4-1
CASRSGAADTQYF,TGTGCCAGCAGGTCGGGAGCTGCAGATACGCAGTATTTT,.,TRBJ2-3,.,TRBV7-2
CASSSHGTGWGTEAFF,TGTGCCAGCAGTTCTCATGGGACAGGGTGGGGTACTGAAGCTTTCTTT,.,TRBJ1-1,TRBD1,TRBV28
CASSMLARRTEQYF,TGTGCCAGTAGTATGCTAGCGAGGAGGACCGAGCAGTACTTC,.,TRBJ2-7,.,TRBV19
CASSLTTLGGGTEAFF,TGTGCCAGCAGCTTAACGACACTGGGAGGGGGCACTGAAGCTTTCTTT,few,TRBJ1-1,.,TRBV7-3
CASRAGLQDYGYTF,TGTGCCAGCAGAGCAGGGCTACAGGACTATGGCTACACCTTC,once,TRBJ1-2,.,TRBV7-9
CASRDTYETNVLTF,TGCGCCAGCAGAGACACCTATGAGACCAACGTCCTGACTTTC,.,TRBJ2-6,.,TRBV5-1
CASSTVSGNEQFF,TGTGCCAGTAGTACGGTGAGCGGCAATGAGCAGTTCTTC,.,TRBJ2-1,.,TRBV19
CASRFQAGAGWAEAFF,TGTGCCAGCAGATTCCAGGCAGGGGCCGGTTGGGCTGAAGCTTTCTTT,.,TRBJ1-1,.,TRBV11-1
CASSLNPAGAGTDTQYF,TGTGCCAGCAGTCTCAACCCAGCGGGAGCGGGGACAGATACGCAGTATTTT,few,TRBJ2-3,TRBD2,TRBV3-1/TRBV3-2
CAISGPGQGNNEQFF,TGTGCCATCAGTGGACCGGGACAGGGTAACAATGAGCAGTTCTTC,.,TRBJ2-1,TRBD1,TRBV10-3
CASSFIATNEKLFF,TGTGCCAGCAGTTTCATTGCAACTAATGAAAAACTGTTTTTT,.,TRBJ1-4,.,TRBV27
CAWGFGLNTEAFF,TGTGCCTGGGGATTCGGTCTTAACACTGAAGCTTTCTTT,.,TRBJ1-1,.,TRBV30
CASSMDRGLLYEQYF,TGTGCCAGTAGTATGGACAGGGGGCTTCTCTACGAGCAGTACTTC,.,TRBJ2-7,TRBD1,TRBV19
CASSPRQRNSPLHF,TGTGCCAGCAGCCCCCGACAGAGAAATTCACCCCTCCACTTT,few,TRBJ1-6,.,TRBV5-4
CASSRQETQYF,TGCGCCAGCAGCCGCCAAGAGACCCAGTACTTC,.,TRBJ2-5,.,TRBV5-1
CASSQEGLAGGSYNEQFF,TGCGCCAGCAGCCAAGAGGGATTAGCGGGAGGCTCCTACAATGAGCAGTTCTTC,.,TRBJ2-1,TRBD2,TRBV4-1
CSVGQGDDNQPQHF,TGCAGCGTGGGACAGGGGGACGACAATCAGCCCCAGCATTTT,.,TRBJ1-5,TRBD1,TRBV29-1
CASSLVTGYNEQFF,TGTGCCAGCAGCTTAGTGACAGGTTACAATGAGCAGTTCTTC,.,TRBJ2-1,.,TRBV7-6
CASSVGRDQPQHF,TGTGCCAGCAGCGTAGGAAGAGATCAGCCCCAGCATTTT,.,TRBJ1-5,.,TRBV9
CASRGGQGYEQYF,TGTGCCAGCAGGGGGGGACAGGGCTACGAGCAGTACTTC,.,TRBJ2-7,TRBD1,TRBV28
CASSESRGQGLNTEAFF,TGCGCCAGCAGTGAGTCGCGAGGACAGGGGCTGAACACTGAAGCTTTCTTT,.,TRBJ1-1,TRBD1,TRBV10-1
CASSPGRGDQPQHF,TGTGCCAGCAGCCCAGGCAGGGGGGACCAGCCCCAGCATTTT,.,TRBJ1-5,TRBD1,TRBV7-2
CSVLLTGNTEAFF,TGCAGCGTACTCTTGACAGGGAACACTGAAGCTTTCTTT,.,TRBJ1-1,.,TRBV29-1
CASSPRGPSQETQYF,TGTGCCAGCAGCCCCCGCGGGCCCTCCCAAGAGACCCAGTACTTC,.,TRBJ2-5,.,TRBV7-2
CASSLIYTDTQYF,TGTGCCAGCAGCTTGATATACACAGATACGCAGTATTTT,.,TRBJ2-3,.,TRBV5-4
CASSIGPGNNYEQYF,TGTGCCAGTAGTATAGGTCCAGGGAATAACTACGAGCAGTACTTC,.,TRBJ2-7,.,TRBV19
CASSSFISGVSYNEQFF,TGTGCCAGCAGCTCATTCATTAGCGGGGTCTCCTACAATGAGCAGTTCTTC,.,TRBJ2-1,TRBD2,TRBV7-2
CASSNGRRYEQYF,TGTGCCAGTAGTAACGGCAGGCGCTACGAGCAGTACTTC,.,TRBJ2-7,.,TRBV19
CASSLDSNTEAFF,TGCGCCAGCAGCTTGGACTCGAACACTGAAGCTTTCTTT,.,TRBJ1-1,.,TRBV5-1
CASSLNRDQPQHF,TGTGCCAGCAGCCTCAACCGAGATCAGCCCCAGCATTTT,.,TRBJ1-5,.,TRBV6-2/TRBV6-3
CASSSGQENEKLFF,TGTGCCAGCAGCTCGGGACAAGAAAATGAAAAACTGTTTTTT,.,TRBJ1-4,.,TRBV5-4
CSALTGVDPYEQYF,TGCAGCGCCTTGACAGGGGTAGATCCCTACGAGCAGTACTTC,.,TRBJ2-7,TRBD1,TRBV29-1
CASSFSRGGEKLFF,TGCGCCAGCAGCTTTTCACGAGGAGGTGAAAAACTGTTTTTT,.,TRBJ1-4,.,TRBV5-1
CASSQDSAGELFF,TGTGCCAGCAGCCAAGATTCTGCCGGGGAGCTGTTTTTT,.,TRBJ2-2,.,TRBV4-2
CAISDRDSTYEQYF,TGTGCCATCAGTGACCGGGACTCGACCTACGAGCAGTACTTC,.,TRBJ2-7,.,TRBV10-3
CASSTTSGSATGELFF,TGTGCCAGCAGCACGACTAGCGGGAGCGCCACCGGGGAGCTGTTTTTT,.,TRBJ2-2,TRBD2,TRBV7-9
CASSMNQGGQPQHF,TGTGCCAGTAGTATGAACCAGGGAGGGCAGCCCCAGCATTTT,.,TRBJ1-5,.,TRBV19
CASSWPSNPYEQYF,TGTGCCAGCAGTTGGCCCTCGAACCCCTACGAGCAGTACTTC,.,TRBJ2-7,.,TRBV6-2/TRBV6-3
CASSQEYLDDYEQFF,TGTGCCAGCAGCCAAGAGTACCTCGATGACTATGAGCAGTTCTTC,.,TRBJ2-1,.,TRBV4-2